Here is one T cell receptor (beta chain) with its context. The specificity of this receptor is unknown. Base-call qualities are not available, and no considerably larger clone is one nucleotide away. This sample is part of a study of CD8+CD57+ T cells in acquired aplastic anemia (dated by TCRdb to 2017 to 2018). Describing the broader study: On average, sorted CD4+ and CD8+ cells yielded 3.2 ug of extracted DNA, with a range of about 0.18 to 27.4 ug. CD8+CD57+ expansion was defined as a frequency above the mean frequency observed in healthy subjects.

The research as a whole found: Although 25 to 30 CD8+ CDR3 sequences were shared by patients and controls, these sequences appeared highly expressed in patients and within the immunodominant clones of patients. No significant difference in CD8+ Simpson's diversity was found between patients and healthy controls (P=0.060).

Ends trimmed: V by 5 bases, J by 9 bases; bases unmatched to a gene: 8. CDR1 and CDR2 were assigned from the germline V gene as SGHAT and FQNNGV. There are 14 amino acids in the CDR3, from cysteine to phenylalanine inclusive. Solely the CDR3 DNA is kept, with 42 bases framed from the first base. Patients chosen for sequencing had shown expansion of CD8+CD57+ cells by flow cytometry. Every patient had a diagnosis of severe acquired aplastic anemia based on International Study of Aplastic Anemia and Agranulocytosis and Camitta criteria. At the time blood was sampled, none of the patients had received any therapy. In this study, sorted CD4+ and CD8+ T cells from the blood of healthy subjects and of severe aplastic anemia patients had their TCR repertoires deep-sequenced. Patients were enrolled under clinicaltrials.gov protocols 00001620, 01623167, 00001397, 00071045, 00081523 and 00961064 in the USA. Ficoll-Paque density gradient centrifugation was used to isolate peripheral blood mononuclear cells. Before DNA extraction, CD4+ and CD8+ T cells were sorted by FACS or by magnetic beads.

Genomic DNA served as template for TCR beta VDJ combination and CDR3 sequence profiling. TCR repertoire sequencing was run on an Illumina HiSeq 2000. As for how the authors treated the data: Repertoires were assessed using TRBV/TRBJ rearrangement plots, CDR3 size and DJ length profiles, and Simpson's diversity index. The immunodominant clone was defined as the most abundant DNA sequence in deep sequencing data. CDR3 amino acid sequences were checked for sharing between subjects and were compared against published repertoires and the VDJdb database. TCRdb cleaned the public reads at Q25 with fastp, built clones with MiXCR and kept in-frame beta chains. Every CDR3 protein is listed once, alongside the most common genes and DNA of its rows. These V and J calls are TCRdb output, not the study's own analysis. This sample lists around 150,000 distinct CDR3 sequences; 45% to 55% were detected once. The ten largest clonotypes hold more than 30% of the sample.

Sequencing was done on a sample of sorted CD4+, CD8+, or CD8+CD57+ T cells (not recorded which) from PBMCs. This receptor was taken from a human donor with aplastic anemia. This chain joins TRBV11-2 to TRBJ2-1; the junction holds 9 bases that match TRBD2. The CDR3 amino acid sequence is: CASSLAGLGGEQFF. The sequence in DNA is TGTGCCAGCAGCCTAGCGGGATTGGGGGGTGAGCAGTTCTTC.